This is a list of T cell receptor beta chains from one sample in a study of CD8 T cells in Susac syndrome. TCRdb used MiXCR to reprocess the immunoSEQ multiplex PCR reads, holding one entry per CDR3 protein. The table records roughly 150,000 distinct CDR3 sequences, 95% of them present only once. Sample: CD8+ T cells from PBMCs. The receptors here all came from a human donor with Susac syndrome. The CDR3 runs from the conserved cysteine through the conserved F or W. D genes are given only for firm matches. Some rows mark clone size as missing; the rest say once, few, many or name a class of expanded clone.

len	abundance	v_gene	d_gene	j_gene	CDR3nt	CDR3aa
13	NA	TRBV9	NA	TRBJ1-1	TGTGCCAGCACCCCAGGGCAGATGGCTGAAGCTTTCTTT	CASTPGQMAEAFF
15	NA	TRBV2	TRBD2	TRBJ2-5	TGTGCCAGCAGTGAAGTAGCGGGAAGGGCAGAGACCCAGTACTTC	CASSEVAGRAETQYF
14	NA	TRBV29-1	NA	TRBJ2-4	TGCAGCGTTGAAGGGGGAACAGATCAAAACATTCAGTACTTC	CSVEGGTDQNIQYF
13	NA	TRBV27	NA	TRBJ2-7	TGTGCCAGCAGTTTATCGAGTGACCACGAGCAGTACTTC	CASSLSSDHEQYF
8	NA	TRBV27	NA	TRBJ1-2	TGTGCCGCCGGCGGCTACACCTTC	CAAGGYTF
16	NA	TRBV2	TRBD1	TRBJ1-2	TGTGCCAGCAGTGAAGCCCGACAGGGGGGATCCTATGGCTACACCTTC	CASSEARQGGSYGYTF
12	NA	TRBV20-1	NA	TRBJ2-2	TGCAGTGCCGTTAGAGGGACCGGGGAGCTGTTTTTT	CSAVRGTGELFF
15	NA	TRBV20-1	NA	TRBJ2-5	TGCAGTGCTAGAGCAGAGGGGTCGCACAAAGAGACCCAGTACTTC	CSARAEGSHKETQYF
17	NA	TRBV6-5	NA	TRBJ2-1	TGTGCCAGCAGTTACTCGGAACCCTGGGGCTCCTACAATGAGCAGTTCTTC	CASSYSEPWGSYNEQFF
13	NA	TRBV20-1	NA	TRBJ2-7	TGCAGTGCTGTCACAGGGAACAGAGGCGAGCAGTACTTC	CSAVTGNRGEQYF
14	NA	TRBV12-3/TRBV12-4	TRBD1	TRBJ1-1	TGTGCCAGCAGTATCGGACAGGGAGTGACTGAAGCTTTCTTT	CASSIGQGVTEAFF
14	NA	TRBV5-5	TRBD2	TRBJ2-7	TGTGCCAGCAGCTTGGGACTAGCGGGACACGAGCAGTACTTC	CASSLGLAGHEQYF
14	NA	TRBV27	NA	TRBJ1-1	TGTGCCAGCAGTTCGGACAGCCCAGGGACTGAAGCTTTCTTT	CASSSDSPGTEAFF
16	once	TRBV4-1	NA	TRBJ1-2	TGCGCCAGCAGCCAAGCAGCAGAGATACCTAACTATGGCTACACCTTC	CASSQAAEIPNYGYTF
12	NA	TRBV19	NA	TRBJ2-1	TGTGCCAGTGTAGGCTCTTACAATGAGCAGTTCTTC	CASVGSYNEQFF
12	NA	TRBV20-1	NA	TRBJ2-1	TGCAGTGCTAGAGATCGGGGCGGTGAGCAGTTCTTC	CSARDRGGEQFF
11	NA	TRBV15	NA	TRBJ1-2	TGTGCCACCCCGGGGACTGAAGGCTACACCTTC	CATPGTEGYTF
14	NA	TRBV19	NA	TRBJ1-2	TGTGCCAGTAGTCCCCTGGGGCCAGGGGATGGCTACACCTTC	CASSPLGPGDGYTF
11	NA	TRBV29-1	NA	TRBJ2-3	TGCAGCCTTGAGAGCACAGATACGCAGTATTTT	CSLESTDTQYF
16	NA	TRBV27	NA	TRBJ1-4	TGTGCCAGCAGTTTTTTTGAGCCAGCAACTAATGAAAAACTGTTTTTT	CASSFFEPATNEKLFF
13	NA	TRBV30	TRBD2	TRBJ2-1	TGTGCCTGGAACGCGGGAGGGGGCAATGAGCAGTTCTTC	CAWNAGGGNEQFF
15	NA	TRBV27	TRBD1	TRBJ2-7	TGTGCCAGCAGGCAGACAGGGACCCCCTCCTACGAGCAGTACTTC	CASRQTGTPSYEQYF
14	NA	TRBV14	NA	TRBJ2-1	TGTGCCAGCAGCCCTGGGGGAGAGTTCAATGAGCAGTTCTTC	CASSPGGEFNEQFF